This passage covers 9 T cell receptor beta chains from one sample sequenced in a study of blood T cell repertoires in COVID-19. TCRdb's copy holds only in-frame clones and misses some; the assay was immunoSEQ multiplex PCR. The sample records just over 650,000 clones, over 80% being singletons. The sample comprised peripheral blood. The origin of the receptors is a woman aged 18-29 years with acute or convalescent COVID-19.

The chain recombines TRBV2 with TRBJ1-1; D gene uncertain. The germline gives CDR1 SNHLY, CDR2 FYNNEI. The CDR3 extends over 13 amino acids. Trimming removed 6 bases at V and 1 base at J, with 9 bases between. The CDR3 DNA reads TGTGCCAGCAGGTTCCGGGGGAACACTGAAGCTTTCTTT. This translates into CASRFRGNTEAFF.

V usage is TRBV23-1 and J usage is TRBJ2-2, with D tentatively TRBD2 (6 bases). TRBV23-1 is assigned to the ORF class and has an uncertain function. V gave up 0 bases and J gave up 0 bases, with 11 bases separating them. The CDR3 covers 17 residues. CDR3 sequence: CASSQSCGETNTGELFF. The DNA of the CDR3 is TGCGCCAGCAGTCAATCGTGCGGGGAAACGAACACCGGGGAGCTGTTTTTT.

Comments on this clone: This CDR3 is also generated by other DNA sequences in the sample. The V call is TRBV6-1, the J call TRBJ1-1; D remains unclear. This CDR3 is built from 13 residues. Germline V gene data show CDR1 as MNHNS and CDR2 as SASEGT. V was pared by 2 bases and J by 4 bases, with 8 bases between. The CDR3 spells CASSEQAVTEAFF. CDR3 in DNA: TGTGCCAGCAGTGAACAGGCAGTCACTGAAGCTTTCTTT.

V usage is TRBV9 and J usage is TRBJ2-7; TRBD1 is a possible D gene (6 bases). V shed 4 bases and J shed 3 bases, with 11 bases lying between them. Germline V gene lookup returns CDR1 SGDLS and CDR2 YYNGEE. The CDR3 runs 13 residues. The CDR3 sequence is CASSRDNVYEQYF. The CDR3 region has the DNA TGTGCCAGCAGCCGGGACAACGTCTACGAGCAGTACTTC.

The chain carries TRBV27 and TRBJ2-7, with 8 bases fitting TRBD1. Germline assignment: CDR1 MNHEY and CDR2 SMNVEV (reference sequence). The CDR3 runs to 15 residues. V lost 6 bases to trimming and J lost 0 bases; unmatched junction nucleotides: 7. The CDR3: CASSEDTGGSYEQYF. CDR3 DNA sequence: TGTGCCAGCAGCGAAGATACAGGGGGCTCCTACGAGCAGTACTTC.

CDR3 in DNA: TGTGCCAGCAGCTCAGACAGGGGGCACTTGAACACTGAAGCTTTCTTT. Translation: CASSSDRGHLNTEAFF. V usage is TRBV7-9 and J usage is TRBJ1-1; 10 nucleotides agree with TRBD1. CDR1 is SEHNR and CDR2 is FQNEAQ in the germline V gene (reference sequence). CDR3 length: 16 amino acids. Losses at the gene ends were 4 bases for V and 0 bases for J; bases not matched to a gene: 5.

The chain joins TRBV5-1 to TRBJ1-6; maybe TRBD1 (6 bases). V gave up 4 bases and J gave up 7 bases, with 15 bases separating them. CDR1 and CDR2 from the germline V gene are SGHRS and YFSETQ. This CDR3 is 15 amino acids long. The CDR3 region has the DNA TGCGCCAGCAGCCCTGCGGGGGCGAGGAATTCACCCCTCCACTTT. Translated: CASSPAGARNSPLHF.

The CDR3 spells CASSLARGGGYTF. CDR3 DNA: TGTGCCAGCAGCTTGGCCAGGGGCGGGGGCTACACCTTC. This sequence joins TRBV7-3 and TRBJ1-2; the D gene is possibly TRBD1 (6 bases). The CDR3 has 13 residues. Per the germline V gene, CDR1 is SGHTA and CDR2 is FQGTGA. The V gene lost 3 bases and the J gene lost 8 bases, with 13 bases spanning the gap. Full variable domain (outside the CDR3, taken from reference TRBV7-3 and TRBJ1-2): GAGVSQTPSNKVTEKGKYVELRCDPISGHTALYWYRQSLGQGPEFLIYFQGTGAADDSGLPNDRFFAVRPEGSVSTLKIQRTERGDSAVYLCASSLARGGGYTFGSGTRLTVV.

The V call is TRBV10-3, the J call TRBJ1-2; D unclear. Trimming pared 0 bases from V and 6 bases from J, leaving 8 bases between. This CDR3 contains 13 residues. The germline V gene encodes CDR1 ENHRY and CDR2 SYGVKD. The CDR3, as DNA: TGTGCCATCAGTGAGTCTGGAGGGCATGGCTACACCTTC. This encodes CAISESGGHGYTF.